This TCR beta chain was profiled in a study of CD8+ T cells in alopecia areata. Study results and limitations: Within the top 100, expanded CD8+ clones significantly decreased with tofacitinib, as did scalp clonality. Across lesional scalp, and particularly alopecia totalis/universalis, clonality surpassed that of normal scalp.

Treatment: oral pan-JAK inhibitor, 5-10 mg twice daily. Alopecia areata patients had lesional scalp punch biopsies and peripheral blood taken from them. T lymphocytes (CD4+ and CD8+) were sorted from PBMCs. Germline lookup yields CDR1 MNHEY and CDR2 SMNVEV (reference sequence). The CDR3 runs to 15 residues. Unmatched junction bases numbered 9, after V lost 6 bases and J lost 9 bases. Regarding this clone: Antigen: not known.

In each case, RNA was isolated and then reverse transcribed into cDNA as the sequencing template. Some clones are missing from TCRdb's copy, which holds only in-frame ones; the method was immunoSEQ multiplex PCR. Among roughly 98,000 clones listed, 61% were seen once. The TCR sequence derives from a human donor with alopecia areata. Sequencing used CD8+ T cells sorted from blood, obtained at week 4, from a patient treated with tofacitinib. The V call is TRBV27, the J call TRBJ2-1; the match to TRBD1 covers 12 bases. CDR3 DNA: TGTGCCAGCAGGCCGGGACAGGGGGCTCTTAGTGAGCAGTTCTTC. Encoded protein: CASRPGQGALSEQFF.